This TCR beta chain comes out of a study of radiotherapy plus CTLA-4 blockade in lung cancer. After removal of 2 bases from V and 5 bases from J, the junction contained 8 bases not matched to a gene. This CDR3 is built from 15 residues. Germline assignment: CDR1 SGHTS and CDR2 YDEGEE. Clones were sequenced by immunoSEQ multiplex PCR, and TCRdb holds only the in-frame ones, with some missing. Of about 97,000 clones in the sample, approximately 72% were seen once. This receptor was obtained from a human donor with non-small cell lung cancer who had a partial response to radiotherapy plus ipilimumab. Some clones in this sample may be carry-over from other donors' samples. The sample here was peripheral blood, taken from a patient treated with radiotherapy plus ipilimumab. V is TRBV5-8 and J is TRBJ2-5; 8 positions agree with TRBD2. CDR3 DNA sequence: TGTGCCAGCAGCTTTGCCGGGACTAGGACTGAGACCCAGTACTTC. It yields the protein CASSFAGTRTETQYF.